A selection of T cell receptor beta chains follows, all from one sample in a study of blood T cell repertoires in COVID-19. Repertoires were generated with immunoSEQ multiplex PCR, while TCRdb's copy carries only in-frame clones and drops some. The repertoire holds some 390,000 clones, with about nine tenths as singletons. Input material: peripheral blood. Receptors were obtained from a woman between 35 and 50 years old with COVID-19, enrolled during active disease. The CDR3 runs from the conserved cysteine through the conserved F or W. A D gene is named only where the DNA matches it firmly. Rows may omit the clone size; those that give it use once, few, many or a size class.

abundance | j_gene | d_gene | v_gene | CDR3nt | CDR3aa
. | TRBJ1-2 | . | TRBV4-3 | TGCGCCAGCAGCCAAGATGGGGCCCCGGCGAACTATGGCTACACCTTC | CASSQDGAPANYGYTF
. | TRBJ2-2 | TRBD2 | TRBV7-6 | TGTGCCAGCAGCTCGACCCCGGGACTAGATGTCCCCGGGGAGCTGTTTTTT | CASSSTPGLDVPGELFF
. | TRBJ1-3 | . | TRBV11-2 | TGTGCCAGCAGCCTCAGCGTTGTTGTAAACACCATATATTTT | CASSLSVVVNTIYF
. | TRBJ1-2 | TRBD1 | TRBV7-3 | TGTGCCAGCAGCGTAACCGGGACAGGGGATGGCTACACCTTC | CASSVTGTGDGYTF
. | TRBJ1-1 | . | TRBV7-2 | TGTGCCAGCAGAAAATCCATACAGGACAGTGAAGCTTTCTTT | CASRKSIQDSEAFF
. | TRBJ2-2 | TRBD1 | TRBV4-3 | TGCGCCAGCAGCCAAGGGGGGGACAGGCATACCGGGGAGCTGTTTTTT | CASSQGGDRHTGELFF
. | TRBJ2-5 | . | TRBV7-2 | TGTGCCAGCAGCGCCCTAGCTACCCAGTACTTC | CASSALATQYF
. | TRBJ1-1 | . | TRBV12-3/TRBV12-4 | TGTGCCAGCAGTTTTTTGGGACTTCGAGCTTTCTTT | CASSFLGLRAFF
. | TRBJ2-1 | TRBD2 | TRBV3-1/TRBV3-2 | TGTGCCAGCAGCCCGTTAAGCGGGGCCTACAATGAGCAGTTCTTC | CASSPLSGAYNEQFF
. | TRBJ1-2 | . | TRBV21-1 | TGTGCCAGCAGCAAATTGGAAGCCAGGGATTATGGCTACACCTTC | CASSKLEARDYGYTF
. | TRBJ2-7 | TRBD2 | TRBV3-1/TRBV3-2 | TGTGCCAGCAGCCAAGTTTTGATAGCGGGAGAGCCCTACGAGCAGTACTTC | CASSQVLIAGEPYEQYF
. | TRBJ2-7 | TRBD2 | TRBV2 | TGTGCCAGCAGGGAGGGAGGGGCTAACTCCTACGAGCAGTACTTC | CASREGGANSYEQYF
once | TRBJ1-1 | . | TRBV29-1 | TGCAGCGTTGAGGACGGGCTGGGGCGAAAAACTGAAGCTTTCTTT | CSVEDGLGRKTEAFF
few | TRBJ2-5 | . | TRBV20-1 | TGCAGTGCTAGAACGAGGGAGACCCAGTACTTC | CSARTRETQYF
. | TRBJ1-1 | . | TRBV7-2 | TGTGCCAGCAGCCCGCAGGGGCCGGCGAACACTGAAGCTTTCTTT | CASSPQGPANTEAFF
. | TRBJ1-1 | . | TRBV6-1 | TGTGCCAGCAGTGAAGCAGGGGGGGGGTACTACGCTGAAGCTTTCTTT | CASSEAGGGYYAEAFF
. | TRBJ1-1 | . | TRBV12-3/TRBV12-4 | TGTGCCAGCAGTTTAAACGGGGTTGAAGCTTTCTTT | CASSLNGVEAFF
. | TRBJ2-3 | TRBD2 | TRBV14 | TGTGCCAGCAGCCGGCGGACTAGCGCGTTAGGCACAGATACGCAGTATTTT | CASSRRTSALGTDTQYF
. | TRBJ2-2 | . | TRBV18 | TGTGCCAGCTCACCGAGAGGGACCGGGGAGCTGTTTTTT | CASSPRGTGELFF
. | TRBJ2-7 | . | TRBV28 | TGTGCCAGCAGGGACGGGAGTACCTACGAGCAGTACTTC | CASRDGSTYEQYF
once | TRBJ2-3 | TRBD1 | TRBV6-5 | TGTGCCAGCAGCCGGGACAGATCTATCGTAAATACGCAGTATTTT | CASSRDRSIVNTQYF
. | TRBJ2-2 | . | TRBV6-2/TRBV6-3 | TGTGCCAGCAGTTACAGTCTTGGGCAACCCGGGGAGCTGTTTTTT | CASSYSLGQPGELFF
few | TRBJ2-7 | TRBD1 | TRBV12-5 | TGTGCTAGTGGTTTGGCCGGGACAGGCTACGAGCAGTACTTC | CASGLAGTGYEQYF
. | TRBJ2-7 | TRBD1 | TRBV28 | TGTGCCAGCAGTTTATTAGGGGGCAGGGGCTACGAGCAGTACTTC | CASSLLGGRGYEQYF
. | TRBJ1-1 | TRBD1 | TRBV10-3 | TGTGCCATCACCTGGGACAGGAACACTGAAGCTTTCTTT | CAITWDRNTEAFF
. | TRBJ2-1 | TRBD1 | TRBV5-4 | TGTGCCAGCAGCATCGGGACAGGCCTAAAGTACAATGAGCAGTTCTTC | CASSIGTGLKYNEQFF
. | TRBJ1-2 | TRBD1 | TRBV29-1 | TGCAGCGTCGGGGGACAGCAAAGAGGCTACACCTTC | CSVGGQQRGYTF
. | TRBJ2-2 | . | TRBV7-3 | TGTGCCAGCACCTTAACGGGGGACAGCACCGGGGAGCTGTTTTTT | CASTLTGDSTGELFF
. | TRBJ2-3 | . | TRBV9 | TGTGCCAGCAGCGTAGGACACGCCACAGATACGCAGTATTTT | CASSVGHATDTQYF
. | TRBJ1-2 | . | TRBV7-2 | TGTGCCAGCAGCTTAGTACGGCAGGGCTATGGCTACACCTTC | CASSLVRQGYGYTF
. | TRBJ2-3 | TRBD2 | TRBV18 | TGTGCCAGCTCACCCACGGCTAGCGGAGTAGATACGCAGTATTTT | CASSPTASGVDTQYF
. | TRBJ1-2 | TRBD1 | TRBV10-3 | TGTGCCATCAGTGAACAGGGGACTAACTATGGCTACACCTTC | CAISEQGTNYGYTF
. | TRBJ1-2 | . | TRBV7-3 | TGTGCCAGCAGCTCGGGACACTTCCACCCCTATGGCTACACCTTC | CASSSGHFHPYGYTF
. | TRBJ1-2 | . | TRBV5-1 | TGCGCCAGCAGCTTGGATGCGGGCGAGAAATATGGCTACACCTTC | CASSLDAGEKYGYTF
once | TRBJ2-1 | . | TRBV28 | TGTGCCAGCAAAGGCCAGGGGTCCTACAATGAGCAGTTCTTC | CASKGQGSYNEQFF
. | TRBJ1-4 | . | TRBV28 | TGTGCCAGCAGTCACCTCTCGGACAGCCATAATGAAAAACTGTTTTTT | CASSHLSDSHNEKLFF
. | TRBJ2-3 | TRBD2 | TRBV5-1 | TGCGCCAGCAGCTTGGCTAGCGGGAGTAAGGGGGGCACAGATACGCAGTATTTT | CASSLASGSKGGTDTQYF
. | TRBJ1-1 | . | TRBV19 | TGTGCCAGTATGCCGGAGACGGCCCGTTTCATGAACACTGAAGCTTTCTTT | CASMPETARFMNTEAFF
. | TRBJ2-2 | . | TRBV7-3 | TGTGCCAGCAGCCAACACGATCCTTTTGGGAACACCGGGGAGCTGTTTTTT | CASSQHDPFGNTGELFF
. | TRBJ1-2 | TRBD1 | TRBV9 | TGTGCCAGCAGCGCAGGGACAGTCTATGGCTACACCTTC | CASSAGTVYGYTF
. | TRBJ1-1 | . | TRBV4-1 | TGCGCCAGCAGCCAAGATAAGAACACTGAAGCTTTCTTT | CASSQDKNTEAFF
. | TRBJ2-6 | TRBD2 | TRBV10-3 | TGTGCCATCAGGGGGACTAGCGGGACCACATCTGGGGCCAACGTCCTGACTTTC | CAIRGTSGTTSGANVLTF
. | TRBJ1-1 | . | TRBV7-6 | TGTGCCAGCACCTCGCGTGTGGGGGGGAACACTGAAGCTTTCTTT | CASTSRVGGNTEAFF
few | TRBJ1-2 | . | TRBV7-9 | TGTGCCAGCAGCTTAGGCAGCTATGGCTACACCTTC | CASSLGSYGYTF
. | TRBJ1-5 | TRBD1 | TRBV9 | TGTGCCAGCAGCGTAGAGACAGGGACAATGCAGCATTTT | CASSVETGTMQHF